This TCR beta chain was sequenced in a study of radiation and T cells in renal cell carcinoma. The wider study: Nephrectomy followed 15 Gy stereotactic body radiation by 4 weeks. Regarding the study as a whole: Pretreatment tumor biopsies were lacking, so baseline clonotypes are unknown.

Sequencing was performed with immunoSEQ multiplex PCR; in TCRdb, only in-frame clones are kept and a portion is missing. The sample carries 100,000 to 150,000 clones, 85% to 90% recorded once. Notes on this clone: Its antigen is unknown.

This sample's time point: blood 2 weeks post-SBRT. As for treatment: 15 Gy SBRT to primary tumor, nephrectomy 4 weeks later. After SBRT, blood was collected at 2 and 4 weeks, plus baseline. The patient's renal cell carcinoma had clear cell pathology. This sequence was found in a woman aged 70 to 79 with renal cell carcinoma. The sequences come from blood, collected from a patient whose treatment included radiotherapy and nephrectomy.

CDR3 in amino acids: CASSLVGSLGAYEQYF. The DNA of the CDR3 is TGTGCCAGCAGCTTAGTAGGAAGTTTAGGGGCCTACGAGCAGTACTTC. The rearrangement uses TRBV7-2 and TRBJ2-7; tentatively, D is TRBD1 (5 bases). V lost 1 base, J lost 2 bases, and 15 bases lay in between. CDR3 length equals 16 residues. Per germline, CDR1 SGHTA and CDR2 FQGNSA. Complete variable domain (other parts from reference TRBV7-2 and TRBJ2-7): GAGVSQSPSNKVTEKGKDVELRCDPISGHTALYWYRQSLGQGLEFLIYFQGNSAPDKSGLPSDRFSAERTGGSVSTLTIQRTQQEDSAVYLCASSLVGSLGAYEQYFGPGTRLTVT.